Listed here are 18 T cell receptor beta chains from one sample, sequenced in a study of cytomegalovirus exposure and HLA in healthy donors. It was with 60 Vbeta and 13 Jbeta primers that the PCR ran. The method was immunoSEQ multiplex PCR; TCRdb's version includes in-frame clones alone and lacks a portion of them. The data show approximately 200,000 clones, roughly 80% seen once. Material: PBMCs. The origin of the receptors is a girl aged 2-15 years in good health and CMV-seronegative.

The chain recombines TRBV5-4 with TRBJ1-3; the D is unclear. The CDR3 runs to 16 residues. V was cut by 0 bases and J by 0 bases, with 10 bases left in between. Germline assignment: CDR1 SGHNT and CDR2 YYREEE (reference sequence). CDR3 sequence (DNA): TGTGCCAGCAGCTTGGATATCGGGAACTCTGGAAACACCATATATTTT. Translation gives CASSLDIGNSGNTIYF. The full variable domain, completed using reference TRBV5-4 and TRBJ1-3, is ETGVTQSPTHLIKTRGQQVTLRCSSQSGHNTVSWYQQALGQGPQFIFQYYREEENGRGNFPPRFSGLQFPNYSSELNVNALELDDSALYLCASSLDIGNSGNTIYFGEGSWLTVV.

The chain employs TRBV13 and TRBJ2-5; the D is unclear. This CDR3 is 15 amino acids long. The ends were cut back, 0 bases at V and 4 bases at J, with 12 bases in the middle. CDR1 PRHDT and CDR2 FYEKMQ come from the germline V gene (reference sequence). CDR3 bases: TGTGCCAGCAGCTTAGGGAGACTGGTAGGAGAGACCCAGTACTTC. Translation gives CASSLGRLVGETQYF. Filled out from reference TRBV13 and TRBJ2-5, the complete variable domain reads AAGVIQSPRHLIKEKRETATLKCYPIPRHDTVYWYQQGPGQDPQFLISFYEKMQSDKGSIPDRFSAQQFSDYHSELNMSSLELGDSALYFCASSLGRLVGETQYFGPGTRLLVL.

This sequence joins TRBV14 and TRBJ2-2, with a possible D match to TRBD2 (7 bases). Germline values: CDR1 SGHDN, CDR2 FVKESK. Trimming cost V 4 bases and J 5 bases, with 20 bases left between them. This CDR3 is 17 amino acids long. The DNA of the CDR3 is TGTGCCAGCAGCCCCAACTTGGGGGGGGCAGGAACCGGGGAGCTGTTTTTT. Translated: CASSPNLGGAGTGELFF.

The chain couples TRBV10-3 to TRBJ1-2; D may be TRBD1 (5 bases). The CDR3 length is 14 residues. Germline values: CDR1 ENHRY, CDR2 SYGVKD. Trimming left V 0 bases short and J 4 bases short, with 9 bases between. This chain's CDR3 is CAISESRGGYGYTF. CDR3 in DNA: TGTGCCATCAGTGAGTCTAGGGGTGGCTATGGCTACACCTTC.

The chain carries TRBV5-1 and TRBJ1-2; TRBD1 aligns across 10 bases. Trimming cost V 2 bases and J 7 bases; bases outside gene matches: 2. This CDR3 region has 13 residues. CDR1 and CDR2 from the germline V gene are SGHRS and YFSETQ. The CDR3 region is CASSLRDRGGYTF. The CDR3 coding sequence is TGCGCCAGCAGCTTACGGGACAGGGGTGGCTACACCTTC.

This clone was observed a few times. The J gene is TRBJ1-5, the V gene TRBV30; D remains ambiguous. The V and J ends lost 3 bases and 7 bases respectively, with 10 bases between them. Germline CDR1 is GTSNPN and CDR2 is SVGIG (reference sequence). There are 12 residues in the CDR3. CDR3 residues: CAWSPSGQPQHF. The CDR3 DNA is TGTGCCTGGAGCCCGTCGGGGCAGCCCCAGCATTTT. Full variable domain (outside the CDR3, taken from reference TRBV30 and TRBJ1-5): SQTIHQWPATLVQPVGSPLSLECTVEGTSNPNLYWYRQAAGRGLQLLFYSVGIGQISSEVPQNLSASRPQDRQFILSSKKLLLSDSGFYLCAWSPSGQPQHFGDGTRLSIL.

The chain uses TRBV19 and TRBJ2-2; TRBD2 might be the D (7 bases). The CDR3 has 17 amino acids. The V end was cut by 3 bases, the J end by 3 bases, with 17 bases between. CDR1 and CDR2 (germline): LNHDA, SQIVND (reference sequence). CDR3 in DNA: TGTGCCAGTAGTATCTTGCGGGGGCGCGGGGACACCGGGGAGCTGTTTTTT. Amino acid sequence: CASSILRGRGDTGELFF.

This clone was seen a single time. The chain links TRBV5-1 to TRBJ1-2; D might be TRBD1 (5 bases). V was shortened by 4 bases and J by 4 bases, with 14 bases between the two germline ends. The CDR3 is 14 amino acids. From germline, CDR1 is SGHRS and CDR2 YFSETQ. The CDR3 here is CASSIERGSYGYTF. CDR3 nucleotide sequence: TGCGCCAGCAGCATTGAAAGGGGTAGCTATGGCTACACCTTC.

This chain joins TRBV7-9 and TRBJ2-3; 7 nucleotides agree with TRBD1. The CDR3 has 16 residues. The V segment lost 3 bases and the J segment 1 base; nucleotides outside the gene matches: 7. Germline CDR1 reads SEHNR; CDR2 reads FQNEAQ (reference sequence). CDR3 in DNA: TGTGCCAGCAGCTTCAACAGGGGTGGAGGCACAGATACGCAGTATTTT. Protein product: CASSFNRGGGTDTQYF.

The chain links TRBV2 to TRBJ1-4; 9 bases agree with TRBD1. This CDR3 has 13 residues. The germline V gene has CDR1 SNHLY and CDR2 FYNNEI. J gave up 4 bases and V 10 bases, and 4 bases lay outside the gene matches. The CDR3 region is CATKTGGNEKLFF. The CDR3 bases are TGTGCCACCAAGACAGGGGGTAATGAAAAACTGTTTTTT.

The CDR3 loop is CASSLYGLAEYSYEQYF. CDR3 coding DNA: TGTGCCAGCAGCTTATATGGACTAGCGGAATACTCCTACGAGCAGTACTTC. The chain is built from TRBV11-2 and TRBJ2-7, with 10 bases lining up with TRBD2. The V gene end was trimmed by 2 bases and the J gene end by 0 bases; junction bases not matched to a gene: 7. Per the germline V gene, CDR1 is SGHAT and CDR2 is FQNNGV. The CDR3 consists of 17 residues.

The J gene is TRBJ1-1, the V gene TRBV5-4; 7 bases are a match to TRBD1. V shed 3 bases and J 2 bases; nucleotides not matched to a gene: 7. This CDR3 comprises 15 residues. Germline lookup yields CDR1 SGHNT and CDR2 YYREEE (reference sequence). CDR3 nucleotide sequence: TGTGCCAGCAGCTCAACGACAGGGCCTAACACTGAAGCTTTCTTT. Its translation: CASSSTTGPNTEAFF.

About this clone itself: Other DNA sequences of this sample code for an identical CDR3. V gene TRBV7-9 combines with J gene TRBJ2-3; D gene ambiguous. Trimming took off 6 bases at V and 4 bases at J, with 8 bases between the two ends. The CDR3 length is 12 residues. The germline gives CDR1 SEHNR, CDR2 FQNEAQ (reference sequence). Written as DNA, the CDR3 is TGTGCCAGCAGTCTCGGAGCAGATACGCAGTATTTT. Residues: CASSLGADTQYF.

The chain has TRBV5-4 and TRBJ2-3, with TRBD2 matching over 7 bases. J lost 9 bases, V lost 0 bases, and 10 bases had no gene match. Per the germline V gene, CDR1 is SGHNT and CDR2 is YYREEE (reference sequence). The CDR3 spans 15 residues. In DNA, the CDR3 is TGTGCCAGCAGCTTGGACGGCGGGGGTGGGGGGACGCAGTATTTT. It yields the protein CASSLDGGGGGTQYF.

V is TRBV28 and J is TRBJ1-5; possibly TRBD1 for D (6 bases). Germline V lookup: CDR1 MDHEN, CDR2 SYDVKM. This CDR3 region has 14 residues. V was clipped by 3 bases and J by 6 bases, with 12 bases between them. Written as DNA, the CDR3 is TGTGCCAGCAGTTTCAGGGGAAAGACTCAGCCCCAGCATTTT. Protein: CASSFRGKTQPQHF.

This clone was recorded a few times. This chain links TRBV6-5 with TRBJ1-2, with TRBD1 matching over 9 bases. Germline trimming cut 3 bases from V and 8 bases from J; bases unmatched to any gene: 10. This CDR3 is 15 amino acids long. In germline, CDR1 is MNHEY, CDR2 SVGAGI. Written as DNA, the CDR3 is TGTGCCAGCAGTTATGGGACAGGGAGAGTGGGAGGCTACACCTTC. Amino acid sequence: CASSYGTGRVGGYTF.

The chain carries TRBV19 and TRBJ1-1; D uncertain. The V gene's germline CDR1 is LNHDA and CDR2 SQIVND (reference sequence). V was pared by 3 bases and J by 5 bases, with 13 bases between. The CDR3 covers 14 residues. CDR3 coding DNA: TGTGCCAGTAGTATGGAACCGGGAGGTACTGAAGCTTTCTTT. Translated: CASSMEPGGTEAFF.

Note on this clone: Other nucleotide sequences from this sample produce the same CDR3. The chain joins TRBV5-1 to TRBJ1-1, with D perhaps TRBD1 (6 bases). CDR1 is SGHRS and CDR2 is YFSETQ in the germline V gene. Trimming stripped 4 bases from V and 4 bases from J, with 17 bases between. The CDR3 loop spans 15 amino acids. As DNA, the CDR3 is TGCGCCAGCAGCGTGGGGGCCGCAGGGCGCACTGAAGCTTTCTTT. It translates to CASSVGAAGRTEAFF.